This T cell receptor beta chain was profiled in a study of Graves' ophthalmopathy and Graves' hyperthyroidism. Study conclusions and caveats: Blood contained most expanded thyroid clonotypes exceeding 0.001 frequency.

Clinicians diagnosed using symptoms, serum thyroxine, TRAb, thyroid ultrasound and orbital computed tomography. On this clonotype itself: Its antigen is as yet unknown.

Amplification targeted the TCR beta CDR3 regions, with RNA transcripts as the source material. The authors performed first-round RT-PCR with HTBI primers and then a second-round multiplex PCR. TCRdb re-derived calls from the multiplex PCR reads in MiXCR, one entry per CDR3 protein. Of roughly 700,000 distinct CDR3 sequences detected, roughly 41% appear once; the ten largest clones hold 35% to 55%. Germline V lookup: CDR1 MNHEY, CDR2 SVGAGI. Trimming stripped 8 bases from V and 5 bases from J, with 21 bases between. The CDR3 sequence is 15 residues long. The source material was peripheral blood. This clonotype was obtained from an adult man with Graves' ophthalmopathy. The chain couples TRBV6-5 to TRBJ2-5, with TRBD1 as a possible D gene (5 bases). The CDR3 region has the DNA TGTGCCAGCTCACCGGTGGGGCGTCTGGTGGAGACCCAGTACTTC. This translates into CASSPVGRLVETQYF.